These 27 T cell receptor beta chains were all obtained from the same sample, sequenced in a study of cytomegalovirus exposure and HLA in healthy donors. The PCR used 60 Vbeta and 13 Jbeta primers. Here immunoSEQ multiplex PCR was the method, and the copy in TCRdb shows in-frame clones only, minus some. The profile shows 110,000 to 150,000 clones, about 85% of them singletons. Material: PBMCs. The source of these receptors is a boy aged 2 to 10 in good health and CMV-seronegative.

This CDR3 is CASRHKTVMGTEAFF. CDR3 coding DNA: TGTGCCAGCAGGCATAAGACAGTTATGGGCACTGAAGCTTTCTTT. This chain links TRBV11-2 with TRBJ1-1; a weak D match, TRBD1 (5 bases). Trimming removed 6 bases from V and 4 bases from J, with 18 bases in between. CDR1 and CDR2 from the germline V gene are SGHAT and FQNNGV. The CDR3 extends over 15 amino acids.

This chain joins TRBV4-1 and TRBJ1-5; 8 bases are shared with TRBD1. V gave up 3 bases and J gave up 7 bases; unmatched junction bases: 11. Germline lookup yields CDR1 MGHRA and CDR2 YSYEKL. This CDR3 has 16 amino acids. The CDR3 loop reads CASSHAGGPLTQPQHF. CDR3 bases: TGCGCCAGCAGCCATGCAGGGGGCCCCTTGACACAGCCCCAGCATTTT.

The V call is TRBV4-2, the J call TRBJ1-6, with 7 nucleotides matching TRBD1. The length of the CDR3 is 21 residues. J lost 2 bases, V lost 3 bases, and 19 bases had no gene match. The germline CDR1 and CDR2 sequences are LGHNA and YNFKEQ. In DNA form, the CDR3 reads TGTGCCAGCAGCCAGGAGCGTGGGGACAGCCTCCGTGGCGCCTATAATTCACCCCTCCACTTT. This gives the protein CASSQERGDSLRGAYNSPLHF.

This chain connects TRBV27 to TRBJ2-3; 15 bases map to TRBD2. J gave up 6 bases and V 7 bases, and 14 bases lay outside the gene matches. The CDR3 contains 18 residues. Germline CDR1 MNHEY, CDR2 SMNVEV (reference sequence). The CDR3 bases are TGTGCCAGCACCCAATTGCCGGGACTAGCGGGGGGACGCGATACGCAGTATTTT. This gives the protein CASTQLPGLAGGRDTQYF.

The table lists this clone with a count of one. The chain is built from TRBV6-6 and TRBJ1-5; the match to TRBD1 covers 11 bases. V trimming: 3 bases; J trimming: 6 bases; junction bases outside the gene matches: 7. The germline V gene encodes CDR1 MNHNY and CDR2 SVGAGI (reference sequence). The CDR3 runs to 16 residues. The CDR3: CASSYRPGQGVQPQHF. CDR3 nucleotide sequence: TGTGCCAGCAGTTATCGACCGGGACAGGGGGTTCAGCCCCAGCATTTT.

About this clone itself: A read error may produce the germline difference seen at one junction end. For the CDR3, the DNA is TGTGCCAGCTCACCTGTGGAGCCGGGACAGGGGACTTTCCCCTTC. This codes for CASSPVEPGQGTFPF. The chain joins TRBV18 to TRBJ2-7; 10 nucleotides agree with TRBD1. Germline V CDR1 and CDR2: KGHSH, LQKENI. The CDR3 contains 15 residues.

The CDR3 protein is CASSPDLSYNEQFF. The CDR3 DNA sequence: TGCGCCAGCAGCCCGGACTTATCGTACAATGAGCAGTTCTTC. This chain links TRBV5-1 with TRBJ2-1; TRBD2 might be the D (5 bases). V was clipped by 4 bases and J by 4 bases, with 12 bases between them. The CDR3 length is 14 residues. The germline CDR1 and CDR2 sequences are SGHRS and YFSETQ.

In its sample, this clone was seen a few times. The J gene is TRBJ1-3, the V gene TRBV5-1; TRBD1 aligns across 7 bases. This CDR3 is built from 14 residues. V dropped 3 bases and J dropped 4; count of bases not matched to a gene: 4. Germline lookup yields CDR1 SGHRS and CDR2 YFSETQ. The CDR3 is CASSSRGAGNTIYF. The CDR3 coding sequence is TGCGCCAGCAGCTCCAGGGGGGCGGGAAACACCATATATTTT.

This clone was recorded a few times. The chain combines TRBV28 with TRBJ2-5; 9 positions match TRBD1. CDR1 MDHEN and CDR2 SYDVKM come from the germline V gene. The V gene end was trimmed by 2 bases and the J gene end by 4 bases; junction bases not matched to a gene: 2. The CDR3 sequence is 14 residues long. In DNA, the CDR3 is TGTGCCAGCAGTTTAGCGACAGGGGGAGAGACCCAGTACTTC. Translating it yields CASSLATGGETQYF.

The V call is TRBV9, the J call TRBJ1-5; 8 nucleotides line up with TRBD1. The CDR3 runs 18 residues. J lost 2 bases, V lost 3 bases, and 13 bases had no gene match. Germline V CDR1 and CDR2: SGDLS, YYNGEE. The CDR3 nucleotides read TGTGCCAGCAGCGAACAGGGGGTTTCACTCAGGGGCAATCAGCCCCAGCATTTT. This encodes CASSEQGVSLRGNQPQHF.

This clone was seen a handful of times. V usage is TRBV5-5 and J usage is TRBJ1-1; 7 nucleotides align to TRBD1. The length of the CDR3 is 14 residues. The J segment lost 2 bases and the V segment lost 0 bases, leaving 1 base of the junction unmatched. CDR1 and CDR2 (germline): SGHKS, YYEKEE (reference sequence). The CDR3 region has the DNA TGTGCCAGCAGCTTGGGGGACAGAAACACTGAAGCTTTCTTT. Its protein product is CASSLGDRNTEAFF.

This chain links TRBV27 with TRBJ2-5; 9 bases align to TRBD1. Trimming cost V 5 bases and J 6 bases; bases outside gene matches: 10. This CDR3 region has 15 residues. Germline V gene lookup returns CDR1 MNHEY and CDR2 SMNVEV (reference sequence). For the CDR3, the DNA is TGTGCCAGCAGTGCCACCGGGACAGGGTCACAGACCCAGTACTTC. Protein product: CASSATGTGSQTQYF.

This clone showed up just a few times. This chain uses TRBV5-4 with TRBJ2-7, with D perhaps matching TRBD1 (6 bases). The germline V and J ends were trimmed by 5 bases and 2 bases, with 20 bases remaining between them. CDR1 is SGHNT and CDR2 is YYREEE in the germline V gene (reference sequence). This CDR3 has 16 amino acids. This chain's CDR3 is CASRQDLGQGTYEQYF. Here the CDR3 DNA reads TGTGCCAGCAGACAGGATTTGGGGCAGGGGACCTACGAGCAGTACTTC. Drawing the rest from reference TRBV5-4 and TRBJ2-7, the complete variable domain is ETGVTQSPTHLIKTRGQQVTLRCSSQSGHNTVSWYQQALGQGPQFIFQYYREEENGRGNFPPRFSGLQFPNYSSELNVNALELDDSALYLCASRQDLGQGTYEQYFGPGTRLTVT.

The gene calls are TRBV9 and TRBJ2-7; D uncertain. V lost 4 bases and J lost 3, with 11 bases in between. Per germline, CDR1 SGDLS and CDR2 YYNGEE. The CDR3 covers 13 residues. In DNA form, the CDR3 reads TGTGCCAGCAGCACTCCACCATTCTACGAGCAGTACTTC. Protein sequence: CASSTPPFYEQYF.

About this clone: The junction does not match germline at one end; this may be a read error. The V gene is TRBV5-1, the J gene TRBJ1-6; TRBD1 is a possible D gene (5 bases). In germline, CDR1 is SGHRS, CDR2 YFSETQ. The CDR3 spans 14 residues. The CDR3 sequence: CASGFDSFNSPLHF. The CDR3 nucleotides are TGCGCCAGCGGCTTTGACAGCTTCAATTCACCCCTCCACTTT.

The chain's CDR3 is CASSADLLAQYF. CDR3 coding DNA: TGTGCCAGCAGCGCCGACTTGTTGGCGCAGTATTTT. This chain connects TRBV9 to TRBJ2-3; no reliable D call. Deletions cut 3 bases from V and 10 bases from J, with 12 bases between. The CDR3 spans 12 residues. Germline V gene data show CDR1 as SGDLS and CDR2 as YYNGEE.

This clone has only one observation. This sequence joins TRBV12-5 and TRBJ1-3, with D maybe TRBD1 (6 bases). This CDR3 spans 16 amino acids. Per the germline V gene, CDR1 is LGHNT and CDR2 is FRNRAP. Trimming cost V 0 bases and J 2 bases, with 11 bases left between them. The CDR3 nucleotides read TGTGCTAGTGGTTTGGTACTAGGGGGAGCTGGAAACACCATATATTTT. This gives the protein CASGLVLGGAGNTIYF.

The chain's CDR3 is CASSQDRRQGFDQPQHF. CDR3 DNA sequence: TGCGCCAGCAGCCAAGATAGGAGACAGGGGTTTGATCAGCCCCAGCATTTT. The chain joins TRBV4-3 to TRBJ1-5; 8 bases line up with TRBD1. The junction had 9 bases not matched to a gene; V was cut back by 0 bases and J by 5 bases. The V gene's germline CDR1 is LGHNA and CDR2 YSLEER. The CDR3 is 17 amino acids.

V and J are TRBV27 and TRBJ2-5; D remains unclear. The J call may be in error: the DNA end matches TRBJ2-7 better. CDR3 length: 15 amino acids. CDR1 is MNHEY, CDR2 SMNVEV, per germline (reference sequence). The CDR3 DNA reads TGTGCCAGCAGTTCTTCTGCAGGTGATGGTTACGAGCAGTACTTC. Protein: CASSSSAGDGYEQYF.

The chain has TRBV5-4 and TRBJ1-1; the match to TRBD1 covers 8 bases. CDR3 size: 17 residues. Looked up from germline, CDR1 is SGHNT and CDR2 is YYREEE (reference sequence). The junction had 18 bases not matched to a gene; V was cut back by 4 bases and J by 7 bases. Here the CDR3 DNA reads TGTGCCAGCAGCGTATACAGGGGGGTGCCTGGGGAGCTTGAAGCTTTCTTT. Residues: CASSVYRGVPGELEAFF.

This clone was seen only once. The chain joins TRBV6-5 to TRBJ1-2; D may be TRBD1 (5 bases). The germline V gene has CDR1 MNHEY and CDR2 SVGAGI. The CDR3 spans 14 residues. V shed 4 bases and J shed 8 bases, with 17 bases lying between them. CDR3 region: CASSSRGGGYGYTF. For the CDR3, the DNA is TGTGCCAGCAGTTCTCGGGGGGGTGGATACGGCTACACCTTC.

The chain couples TRBV6-5 to TRBJ2-2, with TRBD1 as a possible D gene (6 bases). Germline lookup yields CDR1 MNHEY and CDR2 SVGAGI. Trimming removed 1 base at V and 7 bases at J, with 16 bases between. The CDR3 totals 16 residues. The CDR3 here is CASSYWGQNFDGELFF. The CDR3 region has the DNA TGTGCCAGCAGTTACTGGGGGCAGAACTTTGACGGGGAGCTGTTTTTT.

The gene calls are TRBV6-5 and TRBJ2-7, with no clear D. This CDR3 contains 13 residues. V was shortened by 2 bases and J by 3 bases, with 8 bases between the two germline ends. Germline CDR1 reads MNHEY; CDR2 reads SVGAGI. The CDR3 loop is CASSYGLYYEQYF. CDR3 DNA sequence: TGTGCCAGCAGTTACGGGCTTTACTACGAGCAGTACTTC.

The CDR3 reads CASSLETGDHTEAFF. DNA of the CDR3: TGTGCCAGCAGCTTGGAGACAGGGGACCACACTGAAGCTTTCTTT. The chain combines TRBV5-6 with TRBJ1-1, with TRBD1 identical over 8 bases. This CDR3 comprises 15 residues. Trimming removed 0 bases from V and 3 bases from J; junction bases left unmatched: 4. Germline assignment: CDR1 SGHDT and CDR2 YYEEEE.

V is TRBV10-3 and J is TRBJ2-5; 8 bases fit TRBD2. Losses at the gene ends were 6 bases for V and 5 bases for J; bases not matched to a gene: 5. The CDR3 consists of 13 residues. Germline V gene lookup returns CDR1 ENHRY and CDR2 SYGVKD. The CDR3 sequence: CAIRPLAAETQYF. In DNA form, the CDR3 reads TGTGCCATCAGGCCACTAGCGGCGGAGACCCAGTACTTC.

J is TRBJ1-1 and V is TRBV7-9; D gene uncertain. Trimming removed 1 base at V and 1 base at J, with 10 bases between. The CDR3 totals 15 residues. Germline-derived CDR1 and CDR2 are SEHNR and FQNEAQ (reference sequence). As DNA, the CDR3 is TGTGCCAGCAGCTTAGACGGCAGGTCGAACACTGAAGCTTTCTTT. Amino acid sequence: CASSLDGRSNTEAFF.

The rearrangement links TRBV5-1 to TRBJ2-1; TRBD2 matches at 9 bases. The germline CDR1 and CDR2 sequences are SGHRS and YFSETQ. With 3 bases clipped from V and 3 bases from J, the junction kept 7 bases outside the gene matches. The length of the CDR3 is 16 residues. The CDR3 region has the DNA TGCGCCAGCAGCTCCTTTAGCGGGAGCCTCTACAATGAGCAGTTCTTC. This encodes CASSSFSGSLYNEQFF.